The present TCR beta chain was sequenced within a study of tumor and adjacent non-tumor tissue in lung cancer. Study details: On average, productive TCRbeta reads reached roughly 3.9 million per sample.

Concerning this clonotype: Antigen: not known.

No cell sorting was done before RNA was extracted from the tissue. The normal lung tissue was taken more than 3 cm from the tumor edge. A modified ARM-PCR protocol with three rounds of nested PCR amplified TCRbeta. TCRdb processed the multiplex PCR reads anew with MiXCR; each CDR3 protein has one entry. The table records approximately 79,000 distinct CDR3 sequences, 76% of them present only once. The study, taken as a whole, reports: Significantly higher TCR diversity was found in tumor than normal lung.

The CDR3 covers 11 residues. V gave up 4 bases and J gave up 8 bases, with 12 bases separating them. Germline V gene lookup returns CDR1 DFQATT and CDR2 SNEGSKA (reference sequence). The V and J genes are TRBV20-1 and TRBJ2-7, with a weak D call TRBD1 (6 bases). This TCR came from an older man with non-small cell lung cancer. Sample: distant non-tumor lung tissue. CDR3 coding DNA: TGCAGTGCTACAGGGGCAGTCCAGCAGTACTTC. This encodes CSATGAVQQYF.